This T cell receptor beta chain was observed in a study of cytotoxic CD8 clonotypes in ibrutinib-treated CLL. With sequencing, the targeted depth ranged from 1 in 200,000 to 1 in 1 million T cells. Libraries were prepared by immunoSEQ multiplex PCR; TCRdb keeps only in-frame clonotypes and omits some of them. The sample comprises roughly 190,000 clones, around 70% of which are singletons, and roughly 12% rests with the top ten. General study findings and limits: Baseline clonality exceeded age-matched healthy donors and tracked circulating CD8+ T-cell counts. Sustained-remission and progressing patients' sampling times differed. On treatment, the uncommon public clonotypes contracted or remained stable.

About this clone itself: Its target is not known.

The clonotype comes from a human donor with chronic lymphocytic leukemia. The sample consisted of PBMCs, taken after 24 months of ibrutinib treatment.

CDR3 in amino acids: CASSDDWGFSYEQYF. DNA for the CDR3: TGTGCCAGCAGTGATGATTGGGGTTTTTCCTACGAGCAGTACTTC. This chain uses TRBV25-1 with TRBJ2-7; no reliable D call. The CDR3 is 15 residues long. V was trimmed by 3 bases and J by 1 base, leaving 13 bases between them. Germline V CDR1 and CDR2: MGHDK, SYGVNS.